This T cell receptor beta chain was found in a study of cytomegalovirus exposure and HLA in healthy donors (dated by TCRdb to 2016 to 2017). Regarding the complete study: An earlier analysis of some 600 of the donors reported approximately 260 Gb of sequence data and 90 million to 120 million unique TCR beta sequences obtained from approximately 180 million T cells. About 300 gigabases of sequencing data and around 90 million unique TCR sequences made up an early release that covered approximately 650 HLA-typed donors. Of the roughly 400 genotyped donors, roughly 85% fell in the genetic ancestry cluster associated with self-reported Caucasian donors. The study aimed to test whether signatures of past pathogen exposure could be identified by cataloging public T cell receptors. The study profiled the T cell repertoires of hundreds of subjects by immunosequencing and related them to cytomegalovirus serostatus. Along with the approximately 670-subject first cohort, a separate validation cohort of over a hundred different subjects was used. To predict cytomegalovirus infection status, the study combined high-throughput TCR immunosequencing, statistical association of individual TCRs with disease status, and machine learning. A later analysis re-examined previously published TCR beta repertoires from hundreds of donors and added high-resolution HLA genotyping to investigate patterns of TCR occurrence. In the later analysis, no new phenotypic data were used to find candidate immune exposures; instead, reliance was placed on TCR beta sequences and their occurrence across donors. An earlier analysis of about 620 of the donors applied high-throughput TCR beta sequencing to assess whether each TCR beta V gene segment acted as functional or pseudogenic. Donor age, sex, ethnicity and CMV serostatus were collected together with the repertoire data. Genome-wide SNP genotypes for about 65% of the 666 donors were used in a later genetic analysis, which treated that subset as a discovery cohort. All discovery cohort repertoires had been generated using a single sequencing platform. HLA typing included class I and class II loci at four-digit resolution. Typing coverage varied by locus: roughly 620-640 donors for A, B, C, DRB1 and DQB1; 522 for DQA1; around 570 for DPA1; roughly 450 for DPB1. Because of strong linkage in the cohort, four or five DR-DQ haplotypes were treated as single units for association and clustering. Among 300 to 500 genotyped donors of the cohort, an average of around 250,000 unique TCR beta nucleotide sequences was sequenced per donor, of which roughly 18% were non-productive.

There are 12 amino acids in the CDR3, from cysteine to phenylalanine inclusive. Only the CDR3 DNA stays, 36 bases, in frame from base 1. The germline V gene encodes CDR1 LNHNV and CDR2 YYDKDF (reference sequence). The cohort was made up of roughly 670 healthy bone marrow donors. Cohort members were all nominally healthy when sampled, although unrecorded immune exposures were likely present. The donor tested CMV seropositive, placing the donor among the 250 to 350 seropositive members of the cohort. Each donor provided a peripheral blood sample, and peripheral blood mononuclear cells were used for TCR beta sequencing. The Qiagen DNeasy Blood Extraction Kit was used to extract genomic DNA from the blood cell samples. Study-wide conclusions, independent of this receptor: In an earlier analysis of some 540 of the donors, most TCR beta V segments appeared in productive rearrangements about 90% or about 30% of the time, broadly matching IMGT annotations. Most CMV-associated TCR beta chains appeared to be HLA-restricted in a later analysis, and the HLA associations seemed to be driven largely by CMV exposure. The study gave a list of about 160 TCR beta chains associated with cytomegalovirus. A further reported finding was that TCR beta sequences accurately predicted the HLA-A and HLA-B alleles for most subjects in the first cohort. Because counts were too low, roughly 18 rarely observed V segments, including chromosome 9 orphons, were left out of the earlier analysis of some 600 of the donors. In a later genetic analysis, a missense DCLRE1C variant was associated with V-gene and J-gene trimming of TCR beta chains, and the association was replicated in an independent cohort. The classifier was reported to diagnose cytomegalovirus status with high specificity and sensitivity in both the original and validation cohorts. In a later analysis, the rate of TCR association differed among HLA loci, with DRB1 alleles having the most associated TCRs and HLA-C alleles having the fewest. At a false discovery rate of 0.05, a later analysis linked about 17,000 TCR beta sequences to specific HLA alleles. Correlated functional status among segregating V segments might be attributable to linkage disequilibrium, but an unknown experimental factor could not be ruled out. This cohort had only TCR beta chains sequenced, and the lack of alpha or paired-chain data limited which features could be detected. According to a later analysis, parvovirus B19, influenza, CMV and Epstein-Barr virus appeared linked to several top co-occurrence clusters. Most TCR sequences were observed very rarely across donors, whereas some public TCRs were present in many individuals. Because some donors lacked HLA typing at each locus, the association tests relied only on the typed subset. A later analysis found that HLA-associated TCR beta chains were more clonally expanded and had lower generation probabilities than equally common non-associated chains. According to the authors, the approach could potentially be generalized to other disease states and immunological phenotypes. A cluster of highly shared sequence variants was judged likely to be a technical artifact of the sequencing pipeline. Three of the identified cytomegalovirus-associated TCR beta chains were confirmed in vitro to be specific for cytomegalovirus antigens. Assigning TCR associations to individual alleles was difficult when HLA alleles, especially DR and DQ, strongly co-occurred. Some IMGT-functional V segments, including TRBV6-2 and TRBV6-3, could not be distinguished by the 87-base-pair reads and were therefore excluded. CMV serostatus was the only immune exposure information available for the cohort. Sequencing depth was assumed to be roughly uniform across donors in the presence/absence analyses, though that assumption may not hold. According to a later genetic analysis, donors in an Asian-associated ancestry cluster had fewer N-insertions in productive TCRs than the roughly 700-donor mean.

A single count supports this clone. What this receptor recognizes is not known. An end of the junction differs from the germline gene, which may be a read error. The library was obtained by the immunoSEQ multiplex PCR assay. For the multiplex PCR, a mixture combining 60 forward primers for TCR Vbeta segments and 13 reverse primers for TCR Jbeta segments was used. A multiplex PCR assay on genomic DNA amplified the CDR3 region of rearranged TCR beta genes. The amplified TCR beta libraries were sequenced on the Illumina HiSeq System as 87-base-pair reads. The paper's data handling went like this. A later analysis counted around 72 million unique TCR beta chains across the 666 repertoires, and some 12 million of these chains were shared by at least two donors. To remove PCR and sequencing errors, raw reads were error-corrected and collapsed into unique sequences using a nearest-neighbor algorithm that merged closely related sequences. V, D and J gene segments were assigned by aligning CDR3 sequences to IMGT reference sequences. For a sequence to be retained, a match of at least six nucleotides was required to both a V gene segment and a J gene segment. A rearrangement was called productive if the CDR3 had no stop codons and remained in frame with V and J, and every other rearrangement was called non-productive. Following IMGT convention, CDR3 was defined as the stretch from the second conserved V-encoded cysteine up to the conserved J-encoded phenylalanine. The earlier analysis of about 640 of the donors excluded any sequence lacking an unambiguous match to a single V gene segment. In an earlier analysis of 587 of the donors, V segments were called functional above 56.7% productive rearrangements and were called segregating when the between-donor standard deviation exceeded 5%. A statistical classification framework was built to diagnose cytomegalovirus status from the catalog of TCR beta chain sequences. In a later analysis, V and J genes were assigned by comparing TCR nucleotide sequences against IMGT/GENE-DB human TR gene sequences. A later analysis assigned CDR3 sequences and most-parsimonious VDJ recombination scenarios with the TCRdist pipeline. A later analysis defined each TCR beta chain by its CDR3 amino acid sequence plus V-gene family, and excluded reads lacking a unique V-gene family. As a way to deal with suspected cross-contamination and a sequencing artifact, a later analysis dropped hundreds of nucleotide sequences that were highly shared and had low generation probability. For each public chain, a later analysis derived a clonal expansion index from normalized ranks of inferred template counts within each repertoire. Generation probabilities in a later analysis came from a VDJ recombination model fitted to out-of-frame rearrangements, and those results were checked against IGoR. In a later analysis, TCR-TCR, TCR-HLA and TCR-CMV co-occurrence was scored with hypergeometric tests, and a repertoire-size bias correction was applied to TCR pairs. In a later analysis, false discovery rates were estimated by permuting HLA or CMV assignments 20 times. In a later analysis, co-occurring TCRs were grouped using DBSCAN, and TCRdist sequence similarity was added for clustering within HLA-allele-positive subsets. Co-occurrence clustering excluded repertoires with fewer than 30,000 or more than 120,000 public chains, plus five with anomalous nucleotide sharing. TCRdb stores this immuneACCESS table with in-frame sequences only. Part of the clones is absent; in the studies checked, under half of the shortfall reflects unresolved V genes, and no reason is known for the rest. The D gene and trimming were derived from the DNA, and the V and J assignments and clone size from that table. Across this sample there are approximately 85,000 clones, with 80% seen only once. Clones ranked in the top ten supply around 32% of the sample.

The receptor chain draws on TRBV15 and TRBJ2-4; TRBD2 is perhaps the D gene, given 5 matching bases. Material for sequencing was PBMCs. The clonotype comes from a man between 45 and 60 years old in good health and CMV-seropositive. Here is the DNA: TGTGCCACCAGCACCGGGAAAAACAGTCAGTACTTC. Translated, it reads CATSTGKNSQYF.